This is a list of T cell receptor beta chains from one sample in a study of blood T cell repertoires in COVID-19. Profiled with immunoSEQ multiplex PCR; TCRdb holds only in-frame clones, not every one. The sample lists roughly 170,000 clones; around 72% were seen once. Sequencing input: peripheral blood. The receptors derive from a woman older than 75 with acute or convalescent COVID-19. The CDR3 runs from the conserved cysteine through the conserved F or W. Each record gives: V gene, J gene, CDR3 protein.

V: TRBV7-6; J: TRBJ1-3; CDR3: CASSLAGRRDYLSGNTIYF
V: TRBV5-1; J: TRBJ2-2; CDR3: CASRSGLLNTGELFF
V: TRBV14; J: TRBJ2-2; CDR3: CASNRNSNTGELFF
V: TRBV19; J: TRBJ2-2; CDR3: CASSIGSGANTGELFF
V: TRBV19; J: TRBJ2-1; CDR3: CASSSGTSGSGVGYNEQFF
V: TRBV6-2/TRBV6-3; J: TRBJ1-2; CDR3: CASSPLGGLGGYTF
V: TRBV7-8; J: TRBJ1-1; CDR3: CASSSTQGYTEAFF
V: TRBV28; J: TRBJ2-3; CDR3: CASSFLAGRGDTQYF
V: TRBV6-5; J: TRBJ2-5; CDR3: CASSYSSGGQETQYF
V: TRBV4-3; J: TRBJ2-1; CDR3: CASSQDQTNYNEQFF
V: TRBV28; J: TRBJ2-7; CDR3: CASSLPQGQGSEQYF
V: TRBV5-1; J: TRBJ1-2; CDR3: CASSLAENYGYTF
V: TRBV6-5; J: TRBJ2-1; CDR3: CASRRFSYNEQFF
V: TRBV29-1; J: TRBJ2-1; CDR3: CSVESLRAGFGGNEQFF
V: TRBV28; J: TRBJ2-7; CDR3: CASSSPQAPGNEQYF
V: TRBV28; J: TRBJ2-1; CDR3: CASSPESGLVGEQFF
V: TRBV9; J: TRBJ2-1; CDR3: CASNKADYNEQFF
V: TRBV10-3; J: TRBJ2-3; CDR3: CAISRTSTDTQYF
V: TRBV5-3; J: TRBJ2-2; CDR3: CARSPCEAGELFF
V: TRBV13; J: TRBJ1-2; CDR3: CASSFGGHYGYTF
V: TRBV6-2/TRBV6-3; J: TRBJ2-1; CDR3: CASSYSVQHNEQFF
V: TRBV11-3; J: TRBJ2-3; CDR3: CASSWGLAGDTQYF
V: TRBV19; J: TRBJ1-5; CDR3: CASSRTGDQPQHF
V: TRBV3-1/TRBV3-2; J: TRBJ2-7; CDR3: CASSQFLGSGESSYEQYF
V: TRBV28; J: TRBJ2-7; CDR3: CASSPPDGVEGSYEQYF
V: TRBV13; J: TRBJ2-1; CDR3: CASSWTSPYNEQFF
V: TRBV9; J: TRBJ2-5; CDR3: CASSAGLLAGIETQYF
V: TRBV28; J: TRBJ1-4; CDR3: CASTTPGGGEKLFF
V: TRBV5-3; J: TRBJ2-3; CDR3: CARSPGLAGGKSTDTQYF
V: TRBV5-4; J: TRBJ1-2; CDR3: CASSHTLNGYTF
V: TRBV2; J: TRBJ1-6; CDR3: CASSKTDRGLGSPLHF
V: TRBV7-8; J: TRBJ1-5; CDR3: CASSSKTGARSNQPQHF
V: TRBV30; J: TRBJ1-4; CDR3: CAWSGEGPNEKLFF
V: TRBV10-3; J: TRBJ1-5; CDR3: CAISSTGGSNQPQHF
V: TRBV2; J: TRBJ1-5; CDR3: CASRLSGRGGGNQPQHF
V: TRBV29-1; J: TRBJ2-2; CDR3: CSVGPRGGGTGELFF
V: TRBV4-1; J: TRBJ1-3; CDR3: CASSREGTGVTGNTIYF
V: TRBV9; J: TRBJ2-2; CDR3: CASSERSLTGELFF
V: TRBV5-4; J: TRBJ2-5; CDR3: CASSGAGGRRETQYF
V: TRBV19; J: TRBJ1-2; CDR3: CASSMGQSYGYTF
V: TRBV27; J: TRBJ2-5; CDR3: CASSFRLGETQYF
V: TRBV19; J: TRBJ2-2; CDR3: CARTKGTSTKTTGELFF
V: TRBV5-4; J: TRBJ2-5; CDR3: CASRQGTGGETQYF